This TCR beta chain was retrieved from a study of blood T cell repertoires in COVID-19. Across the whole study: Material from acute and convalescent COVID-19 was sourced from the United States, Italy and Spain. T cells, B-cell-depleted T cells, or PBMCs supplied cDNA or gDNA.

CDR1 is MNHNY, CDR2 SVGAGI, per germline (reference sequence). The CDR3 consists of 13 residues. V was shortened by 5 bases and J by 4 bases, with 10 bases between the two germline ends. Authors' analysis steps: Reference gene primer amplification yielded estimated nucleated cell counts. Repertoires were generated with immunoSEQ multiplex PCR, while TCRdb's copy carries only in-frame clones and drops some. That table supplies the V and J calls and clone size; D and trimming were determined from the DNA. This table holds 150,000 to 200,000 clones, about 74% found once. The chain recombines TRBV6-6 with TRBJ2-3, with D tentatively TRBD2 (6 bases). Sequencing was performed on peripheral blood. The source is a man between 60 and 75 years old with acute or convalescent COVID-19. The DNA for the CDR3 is TGTGCCAGCAGTCGTGGGACTCCAGATACGCAGTATTTT. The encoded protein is CASSRGTPDTQYF.